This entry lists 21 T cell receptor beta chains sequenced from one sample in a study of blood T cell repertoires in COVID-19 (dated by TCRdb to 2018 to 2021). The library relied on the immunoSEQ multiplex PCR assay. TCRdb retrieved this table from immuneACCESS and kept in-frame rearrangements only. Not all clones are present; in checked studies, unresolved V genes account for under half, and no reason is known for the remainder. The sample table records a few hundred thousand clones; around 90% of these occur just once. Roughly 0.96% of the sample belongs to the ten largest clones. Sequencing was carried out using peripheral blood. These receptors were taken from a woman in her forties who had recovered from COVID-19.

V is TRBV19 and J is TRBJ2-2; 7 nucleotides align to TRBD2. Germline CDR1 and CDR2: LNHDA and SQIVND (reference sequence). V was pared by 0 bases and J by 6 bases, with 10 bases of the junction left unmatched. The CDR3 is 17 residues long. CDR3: CASSIDPSGTFAGELFF. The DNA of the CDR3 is TGTGCCAGTAGTATAGACCCGAGCGGGACCTTCGCCGGGGAGCTGTTTTTT. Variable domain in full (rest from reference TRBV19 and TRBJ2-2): DGGITQSPKYLFRKEGQNVTLSCEQNLNHDAMYWYRQDPGQGLRLIYYSQIVNDFQKGDIAEGYSVSREKKESFPLTVTSAQKNPTAFYLCASSIDPSGTFAGELFFGEGSRLTVL.

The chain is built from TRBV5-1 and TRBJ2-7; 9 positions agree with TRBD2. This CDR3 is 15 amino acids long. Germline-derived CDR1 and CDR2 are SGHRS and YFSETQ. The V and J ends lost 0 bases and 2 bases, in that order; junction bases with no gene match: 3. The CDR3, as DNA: TGCGCCAGCAGCTTGGGTAGCGGGAGCCCCTACGAGCAGTACTTC. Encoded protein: CASSLGSGSPYEQYF. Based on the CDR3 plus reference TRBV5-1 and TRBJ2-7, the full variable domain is KAGVTQTPRYLIKTRGQQVTLSCSPISGHRSVSWYQQTPGQGLQFLFEYFSETQRNKGNFPGRFSGRQFSNSRSEMNVSTLELGDSALYLCASSLGSGSPYEQYFGPGTRLTVT.

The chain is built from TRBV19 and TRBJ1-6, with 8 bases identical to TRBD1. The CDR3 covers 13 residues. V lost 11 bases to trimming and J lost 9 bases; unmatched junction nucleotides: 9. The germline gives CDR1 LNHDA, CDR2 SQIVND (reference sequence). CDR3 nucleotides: TGTGCCTCTAAGACAGGGGAAAGTTCACCCCTCCACTTT. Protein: CASKTGESSPLHF.

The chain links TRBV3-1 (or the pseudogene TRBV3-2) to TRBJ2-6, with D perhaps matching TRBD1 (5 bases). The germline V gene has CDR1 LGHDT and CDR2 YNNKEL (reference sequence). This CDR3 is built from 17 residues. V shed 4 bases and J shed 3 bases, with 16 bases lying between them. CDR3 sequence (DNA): TGTGCCAGCAGCCTATCTCAGGGCTGGGTTGGGGCCAACGTCCTGACTTTC. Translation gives CASSLSQGWVGANVLTF.

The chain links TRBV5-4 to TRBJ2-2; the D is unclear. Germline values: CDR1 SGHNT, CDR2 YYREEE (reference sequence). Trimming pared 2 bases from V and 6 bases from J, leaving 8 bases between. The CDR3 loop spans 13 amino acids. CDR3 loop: CASSLGESGELFF. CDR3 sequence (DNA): TGTGCCAGCAGCTTAGGAGAATCCGGGGAGCTGTTTTTT.

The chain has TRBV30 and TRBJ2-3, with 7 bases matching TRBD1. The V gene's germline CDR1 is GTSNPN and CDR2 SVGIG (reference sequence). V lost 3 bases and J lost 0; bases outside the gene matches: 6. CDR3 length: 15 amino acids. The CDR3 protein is CAWRPRGLSTDTQYF. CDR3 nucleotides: TGTGCCTGGAGACCAAGGGGGCTAAGCACAGATACGCAGTATTTT.

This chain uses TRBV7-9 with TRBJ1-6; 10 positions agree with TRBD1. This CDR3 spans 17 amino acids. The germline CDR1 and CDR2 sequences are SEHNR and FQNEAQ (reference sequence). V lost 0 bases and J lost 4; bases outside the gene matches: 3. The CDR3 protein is CASSLAGDRGYNSPLHF. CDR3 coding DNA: TGTGCCAGCAGCTTAGCTGGGGACAGGGGATATAATTCACCCCTCCACTTT.

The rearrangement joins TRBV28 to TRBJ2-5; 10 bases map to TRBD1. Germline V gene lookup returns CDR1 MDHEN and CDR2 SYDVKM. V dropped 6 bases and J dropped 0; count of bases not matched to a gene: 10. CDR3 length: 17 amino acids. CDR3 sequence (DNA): TGTGCCAGCAGCCCCGGGACAGGGGAGCCGCACCAAGAGACCCAGTACTTC. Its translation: CASSPGTGEPHQETQYF.

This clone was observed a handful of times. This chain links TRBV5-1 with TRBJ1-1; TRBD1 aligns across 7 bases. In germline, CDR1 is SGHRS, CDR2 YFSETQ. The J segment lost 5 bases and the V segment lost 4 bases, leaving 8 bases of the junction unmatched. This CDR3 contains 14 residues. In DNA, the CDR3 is TGCGCCAGCAGCCCCAGGGGGTTAAGGACTGAAGCTTTCTTT. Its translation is CASSPRGLRTEAFF.

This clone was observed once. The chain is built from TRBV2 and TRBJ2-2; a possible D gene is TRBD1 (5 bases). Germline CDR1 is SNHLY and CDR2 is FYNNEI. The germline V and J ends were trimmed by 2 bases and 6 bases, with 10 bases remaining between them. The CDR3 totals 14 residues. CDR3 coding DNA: TGTGCCAGCAGTGAACAGGGATTACCCGGGGAGCTGTTTTTT. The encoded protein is CASSEQGLPGELFF. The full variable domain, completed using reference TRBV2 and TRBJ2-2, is EPEVTQTPSHQVTQMGQEVILRCVPISNHLYFYWYRQILGQKVEFLVSFYNNEISEKSEIFDDQFSVERPDGSNFTLKIRSTKLEDSAMYFCASSEQGLPGELFFGEGSRLTVL.

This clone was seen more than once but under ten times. This CDR3 is CASPMSANTGELFF. CDR3 coding DNA: TGTGCCTCCCCTATGAGCGCGAACACCGGGGAGCTGTTTTTT. The chain combines TRBV30 with TRBJ2-2; D gene uncertain. V was shortened by 7 bases and J by 0 bases, with 12 bases between the two germline ends. This CDR3 is built from 14 residues. Germline V gene lookup returns CDR1 GTSNPN and CDR2 SVGIG (reference sequence).

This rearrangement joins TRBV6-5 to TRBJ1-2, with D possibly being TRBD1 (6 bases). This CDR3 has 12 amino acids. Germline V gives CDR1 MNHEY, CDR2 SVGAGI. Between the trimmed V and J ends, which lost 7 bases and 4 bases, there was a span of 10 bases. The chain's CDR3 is CASMGASYGYTF. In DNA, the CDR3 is TGTGCCAGCATGGGGGCCTCCTATGGCTACACCTTC.

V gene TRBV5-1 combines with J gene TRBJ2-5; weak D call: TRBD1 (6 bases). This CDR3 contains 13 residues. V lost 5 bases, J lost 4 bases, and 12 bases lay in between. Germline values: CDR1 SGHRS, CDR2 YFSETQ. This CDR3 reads CASSGLGGETQYF. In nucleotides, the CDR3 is TGCGCCAGCAGTGGTTTAGGGGGAGAGACCCAGTACTTC.

CDR3 sequence: CASSEPRQETQYF. Here the CDR3 DNA reads TGTGCCAGCAGTGAACCCAGACAAGAGACCCAGTACTTC. This chain links TRBV2 with TRBJ2-5; D not resolved. This CDR3 has 13 amino acids. Per germline, CDR1 SNHLY and CDR2 FYNNEI. Trimming took 2 bases from V and 2 from J, leaving 6 bases between them.

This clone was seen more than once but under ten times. CDR3 sequence: CAIRRGLTSYEQYF. The CDR3 region has the DNA TGTGCCATCAGGCGGGGTTTGACATCCTACGAGCAGTACTTC. J is TRBJ2-7 and V is TRBV10-3; weak D call: TRBD2 (6 bases). V was cut by 6 bases and J by 1 base, with 13 bases left in between. CDR1 is ENHRY and CDR2 is SYGVKD in the germline V gene. The CDR3 length is 14 residues.

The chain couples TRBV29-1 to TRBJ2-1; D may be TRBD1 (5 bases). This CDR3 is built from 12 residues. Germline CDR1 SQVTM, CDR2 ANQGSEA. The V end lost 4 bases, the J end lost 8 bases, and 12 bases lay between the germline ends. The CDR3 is CSVVGQGDEQFF. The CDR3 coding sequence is TGCAGCGTTGTTGGTCAGGGCGATGAGCAGTTCTTC.

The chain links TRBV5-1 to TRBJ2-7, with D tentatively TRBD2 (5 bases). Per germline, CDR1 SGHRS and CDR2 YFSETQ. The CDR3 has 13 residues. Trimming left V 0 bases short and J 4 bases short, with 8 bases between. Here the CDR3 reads CASSLEGSYEQYF. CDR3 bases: TGCGCCAGCAGCTTGGAAGGGAGTTACGAGCAGTACTTC.

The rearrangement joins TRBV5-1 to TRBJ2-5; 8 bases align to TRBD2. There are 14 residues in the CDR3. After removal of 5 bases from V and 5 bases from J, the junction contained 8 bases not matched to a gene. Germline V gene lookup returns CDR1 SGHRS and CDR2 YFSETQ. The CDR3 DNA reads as TGCGCCAGCAGATTAGCGGGACTCGGGGAGACCCAGTACTTC. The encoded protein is CASRLAGLGETQYF.

CDR3 protein: CASSEAQGSGANVLTF. The CDR3 DNA reads TGTGCCAGCAGTGAAGCGCAGGGCTCTGGGGCCAACGTCCTGACTTTC. The rearrangement joins TRBV2 to TRBJ2-6, with D possibly TRBD1 on 5 matching bases. The length of the CDR3 is 16 residues. Between the trimmed V and J ends, which lost 0 bases and 0 bases, there was a span of 6 bases. Germline V gene sequence: CDR1 SNHLY, CDR2 FYNNEI.

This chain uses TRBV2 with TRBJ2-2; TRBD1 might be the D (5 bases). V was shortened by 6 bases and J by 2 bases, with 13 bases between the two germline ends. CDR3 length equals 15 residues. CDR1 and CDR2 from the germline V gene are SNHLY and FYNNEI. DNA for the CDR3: TGTGCCAGCAGCGGACACCCTATTAACACCGGGGAGCTGTTTTTT. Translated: CASSGHPINTGELFF.

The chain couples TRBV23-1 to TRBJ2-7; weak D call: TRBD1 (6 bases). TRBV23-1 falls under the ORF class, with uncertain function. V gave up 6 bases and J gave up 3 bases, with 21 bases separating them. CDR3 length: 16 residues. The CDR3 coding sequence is TGCGCCAGCAGCCTCAATCGTTCCTACAGGGTCTACGAGCAGTACTTC. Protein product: CASSLNRSYRVYEQYF.